This passage covers 20 T cell receptor beta chains from one sample sequenced in a study of OX40 agonist ivuxolimab in advanced cancers. Sequencing used immunoSEQ multiplex PCR; TCRdb keeps in-frame clones, though not all of them. This sample has 80,000 to 100,000 clones, with approximately 93% found just once. The input for sequencing was CD4+ or CD8+ T cells sorted from blood, taken in a trial of the OX40 agonist ivuxolimab. The source is an adult with an advanced solid tumor such as melanoma, head and neck, liver or kidney cancer.

The chain joins TRBV15 to TRBJ1-6; D call uncertain. Germline values: CDR1 LNHNV, CDR2 YYDKDF (reference sequence). Trimming pared 1 base from V and 11 bases from J, leaving 12 bases between. The CDR3 covers 14 residues. The CDR3 DNA is TGTGCCACCAGCAGAGGCGGCCTGGAGGCACCCCTCCACTTT. Translated, it gives CATSRGGLEAPLHF.

The chain has TRBV30 and TRBJ1-6, with 9 positions matching TRBD1. The CDR3 totals 13 residues. V lost 3 bases to trimming and J lost 7 bases; unmatched junction nucleotides: 1. CDR1 is GTSNPN, CDR2 SVGIG, per germline (reference sequence). The CDR3 DNA reads as TGTGCCTGGAGCGGACAGGGGAATTCACCCCTCCACTTT. This translates into CAWSGQGNSPLHF.

V gene TRBV7-2 combines with J gene TRBJ2-3; D not certain. V lost 0 bases and J 2 bases, leaving 3 bases between the germline ends. There are 13 residues in the CDR3. The germline gives CDR1 SGHTA, CDR2 FQGNSA. The CDR3 DNA is TGTGCCAGCAGCTTAGCTATCACAGATACGCAGTATTTT. Translation gives CASSLAITDTQYF.

This clone is a singleton in its sample. A read error may produce the germline difference seen at one junction end. The chain is built from TRBV4-3 and TRBJ1-2, with TRBD1 identical over 9 bases. In germline, CDR1 is LGHNA, CDR2 YSLEER. The CDR3 spans 16 residues. CDR3 DNA: TGCGCCAGCAGCTACTTCGGGGGACAGGGATACTACGGCTACACCTTC. Its translation is CASSYFGGQGYYGYTF.

J is TRBJ2-3 and V is TRBV9; D is uncertain. CDR1 is SGDLS, CDR2 YYNGEE, per germline. CDR3 size: 11 residues. Deletions cut 2 bases from V and 6 bases from J, with 4 bases between. The CDR3 reads CASSVRDTQYF. The CDR3 nucleotides are TGTGCCAGCAGCGTCCGGGATACGCAGTATTTT.

J is TRBJ1-5 and V is TRBV2; D ambiguous. The CDR3 loop spans 11 amino acids. Germline loops: CDR1 SNHLY, CDR2 FYNNEI. Trimming removed 4 bases from V and 9 bases from J, with 7 bases in between. The CDR3 reads CASSASGPQHF. The DNA for the CDR3 is TGTGCCAGCAGTGCCTCCGGGCCCCAGCATTTT.

V and J are TRBV6-1 and TRBJ1-5; maybe TRBD1 (5 bases). CDR1 is MNHNS and CDR2 is SASEGT in the germline V gene. Trimming stripped 6 bases from V and 6 bases from J, with 12 bases between. This CDR3 region has 13 residues. The CDR3 nucleotides read TGTGCCAGCAGACCCAGGGTAACTCAGCCCCAGCATTTT. This translates into CASRPRVTQPQHF.

This chain joins TRBV29-1 and TRBJ2-5; 10 positions agree with TRBD1. This CDR3 region has 13 residues. Per the germline V gene, CDR1 is SQVTM and CDR2 is ANQGSEA. Trimming took 7 bases from V and 4 from J; bases not matched to a gene: 6. The CDR3 bases are TGCAGCGCCCACGACAGGGGGCGAGAGACCCAGTACTTC. As protein: CSAHDRGRETQYF.

V gene TRBV6-5 combines with J gene TRBJ1-5, with D unresolved. This CDR3 spans 13 amino acids. Germline V CDR1 and CDR2: MNHEY, SVGAGI. V lost 0 bases and J lost 7, with 7 bases in between. This CDR3 is CASSYSGEQPQHF. DNA for the CDR3: TGTGCCAGCAGTTACTCCGGGGAGCAGCCCCAGCATTTT.

Remarks on this clone: Germline and junction disagree at one end, which may indicate a read error. This specimen includes other DNA sequences encoding the same CDR3. J is TRBJ2-7 and V is TRBV28; D gene uncertain. Germline CDR1 is MDHEN and CDR2 is SYDVKM. This CDR3 has 11 residues. The chain's CDR3 is CASSAPYEQYF. In DNA form, the CDR3 reads TGTGCCAGCAGTGCCCCCTACGAGCAGTACTTT.

The chain joins TRBV6-5 to TRBJ2-7; D is uncertain. The CDR3 sequence is 11 residues long. Germline V lookup: CDR1 MNHEY, CDR2 SVGAGI. The ends were cut back, 6 bases at V and 6 bases at J, with 9 bases in the middle. The CDR3 loop is CASRVGFEQYF. CDR3 bases: TGTGCCAGCAGGGTCGGTTTCGAGCAGTACTTC.

The genes are TRBV28 and TRBJ1-2; a possible D gene is TRBD1 (6 bases). The CDR3 runs to 14 residues. Trimming removed 6 bases at V and 5 bases at J, with 16 bases between. Germline CDR1 and CDR2: MDHEN and SYDVKM. CDR3 nucleotide sequence: TGTGCCAGCAGCCCGAAAAGTAGGGGGTATGGCTACACCTTC. It yields the protein CASSPKSRGYGYTF.

The chain combines TRBV29-1 with TRBJ1-1; TRBD1 might be the D (5 bases). Per the germline V gene, CDR1 is SQVTM and CDR2 is ANQGSEA. V lost 2 bases and J lost 10, with 11 bases in between. This CDR3 is 11 amino acids long. As DNA, the CDR3 is TGCAGCGTTGAACACGGAGGGACAGCTTTCTTT. Protein product: CSVEHGGTAFF. The complete variable domain, with remaining parts taken from reference TRBV29-1 and TRBJ1-1, reads SAVISQKPSRDICQRGTSLTIQCQVDSQVTMMFWYRQQPGQSLTLIATANQGSEATYESGFVIDKFPISRPNLTFSTLTVSNMSPEDSSIYLCSVEHGGTAFFGQGTRLTVV.

The chain uses TRBV4-1 and TRBJ1-6; possible D gene TRBD1, 6 bases. The CDR3 runs to 17 residues. Germline V CDR1 and CDR2: MGHRA, YSYEKL. The V end lost 4 bases, the J end lost 7 bases, and 20 bases lay between the germline ends. The CDR3 is CASSRSLPRDTNSPLHF. The CDR3 DNA follows: TGCGCCAGCAGCCGCAGCCTCCCCCGGGACACCAATTCACCCCTCCACTTT.

The chain couples TRBV28 to TRBJ2-1; TRBD2 agrees at 9 bases. CDR1 is MDHEN, CDR2 SYDVKM, per germline. V shed 4 bases and J 6 bases; nucleotides not matched to a gene: 13. This CDR3 is 17 amino acids long. DNA of the CDR3: TGTGCCAGCAGTTCGGTCTCCGGTGCTAGCGGGACCAATGAGCAGTTCTTC. This gives the protein CASSSVSGASGTNEQFF.

The chain employs TRBV20-1 and TRBJ2-1; 10 positions match TRBD2. CDR1 and CDR2 from the germline V gene are DFQATT and SNEGSKA (reference sequence). The length of the CDR3 is 11 residues. CDR3 residues: CSGLAELKQFF. CDR3 DNA: TGCAGCGGACTAGCGGAACTTAAGCAGTTCTTC.

The chain links TRBV9 to TRBJ2-3; unclear D gene. CDR3 length equals 13 residues. V shed 1 base and J shed 1 base, with 4 bases lying between them. CDR1 SGDLS and CDR2 YYNGEE come from the germline V gene. CDR3 sequence: CASSVYRTDTQYF. CDR3 coding DNA: TGTGCCAGCAGCGTATACCGCACAGATACGCAGTATTTT.

The chain combines TRBV30 with TRBJ2-1; no definite D call. The CDR3 loop spans 15 amino acids. Germline V gene data show CDR1 as GTSNPN and CDR2 as SVGIG (reference sequence). Trimming cost V 3 bases and J 0 bases, with 12 bases left between them. The CDR3 protein is CAWSRASLSYNEQFF. For the CDR3, the DNA is TGTGCCTGGAGCAGAGCATCCCTCTCCTACAATGAGCAGTTCTTC.

The rearrangement joins TRBV30 to TRBJ2-1, with a weak D call TRBD2 (5 bases). Trimming took 1 base from V and 4 from J, leaving 8 bases between them. Germline loops: CDR1 GTSNPN, CDR2 SVGIG (reference sequence). The CDR3 is 13 residues long. The CDR3 nucleotides are TGTGCCTGGAGTGAGGACTCGTACAATGAGCAGTTCTTC. Translating it yields CAWSEDSYNEQFF.

The gene calls are TRBV10-2 and TRBJ1-3; no definite D call. The CDR3 has 14 amino acids. V lost 7 bases to trimming and J lost 8 bases, with 18 bases between them. The germline V gene encodes CDR1 WSHSY and CDR2 SAAADI. The CDR3 DNA follows: TGCGCCAGCACACAAGCGGGATACGGGGACACCATATATTTT. Its protein is CASTQAGYGDTIYF.